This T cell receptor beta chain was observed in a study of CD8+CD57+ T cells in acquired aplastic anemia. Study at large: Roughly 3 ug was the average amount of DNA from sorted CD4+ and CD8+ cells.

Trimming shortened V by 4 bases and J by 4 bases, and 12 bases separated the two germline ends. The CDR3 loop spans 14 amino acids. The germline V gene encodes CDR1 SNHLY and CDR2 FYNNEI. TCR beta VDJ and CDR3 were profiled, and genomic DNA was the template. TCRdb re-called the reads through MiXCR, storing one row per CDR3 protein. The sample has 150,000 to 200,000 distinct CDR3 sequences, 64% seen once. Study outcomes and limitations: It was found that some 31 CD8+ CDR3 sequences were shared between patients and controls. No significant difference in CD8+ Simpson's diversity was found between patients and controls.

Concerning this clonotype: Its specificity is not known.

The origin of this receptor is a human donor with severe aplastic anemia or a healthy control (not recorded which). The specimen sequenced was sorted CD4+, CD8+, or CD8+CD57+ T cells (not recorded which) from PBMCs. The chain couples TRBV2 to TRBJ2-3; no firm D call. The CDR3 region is CASSGAPLADTQYF. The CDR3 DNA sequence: TGTGCCAGCAGTGGAGCCCCTTTGGCAGATACGCAGTATTTT.